This T cell receptor (beta chain) was identified in a study of vaccination and CD4 T cells after COVID-19. The Oncomine TCR Beta short-read assay sequenced DNA from cultured CD4+ T cells. Cultured CD4+ T cells were the source of extracted genomic DNA. In TCRdb, the PCR reads were re-called with MiXCR into one record per CDR3 protein. This table holds 10,000 or so distinct CDR3 sequences, approximately 30% found once. The trim removed 6 bases at V and 5 bases at J, leaving 13 bases unmatched. The CDR3 is 15 residues long. Germline V gives CDR1 MDHEN, CDR2 SYDVKM. For this clonotype: The target antigen is unknown.

As to treatment: roughly nine-day PBMC culture with coronavirus spike peptide pools or control peptides (ViraFEST assay). IL-2 at 9.5 to 10 IU/ml and peptide pools at roughly 10 ug/ml were added to PBMCs cultured at about 2 million per well. The genes are TRBV28 and TRBJ2-7, with 7 bases aligning to TRBD2. Sequenced here: CD4+ T cells from blood, cultured in vitro, sampled after SARS-CoV-2 vaccination. This clonotype was obtained from a human donor who had recovered from COVID-19. CDR3 DNA: TGTGCCAGCAGGTCGGGGGGAGGAGGGATCCACGAGCAGTACTTC. It encodes CASRSGGGGIHEQYF.